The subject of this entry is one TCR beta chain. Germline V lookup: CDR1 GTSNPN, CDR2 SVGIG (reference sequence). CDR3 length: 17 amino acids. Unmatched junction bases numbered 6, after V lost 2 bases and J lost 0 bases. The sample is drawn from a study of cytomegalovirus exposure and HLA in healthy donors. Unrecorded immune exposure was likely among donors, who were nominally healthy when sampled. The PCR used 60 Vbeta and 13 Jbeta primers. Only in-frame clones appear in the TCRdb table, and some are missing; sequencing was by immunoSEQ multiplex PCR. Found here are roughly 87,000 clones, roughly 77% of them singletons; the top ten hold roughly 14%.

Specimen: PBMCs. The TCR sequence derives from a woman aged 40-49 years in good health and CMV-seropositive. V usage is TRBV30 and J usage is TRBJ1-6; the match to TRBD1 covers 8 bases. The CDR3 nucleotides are TGTGCCTGGAGTTCGGACAGGGTCAGCTCCTATAATTCACCCCTCCACTTT. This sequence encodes CAWSSDRVSSYNSPLHF.